This T cell receptor beta chain was documented in a study of immune cell composition in non-small cell lung cancer. Background on the study: Histologic subtype was mainly adenocarcinoma or squamous cell carcinoma.

The data were produced by immunoSEQ multiplex PCR, yet TCRdb's version contains in-frame clones alone and is incomplete. The data show over 2,500 clones, 78% seen once. The normal lung sample lay at least 3 cm, and maximally far, from the tumour. Trimming took 5 bases from V and 1 from J; bases not matched to a gene: 5. This CDR3 is 15 amino acids long. CDR1 SGHNT and CDR2 YENEEA come from the germline V gene. The rearrangement links TRBV11-3 to TRBJ1-1, with 9 bases matching TRBD1. The sample taken for sequencing was non-adjacent lung tissue. This clonotype was sampled from a human donor with non-small cell lung cancer. The donor label of this sample is uncertain. DNA of the CDR3: TGTGCCAGCAGCCCCGGGACAGGGAAGAACACTGAAGCTTTCTTT. Translation: CASSPGTGKNTEAFF.